Sequencing of this TCR beta chain was carried out in a study of Ad26.COV2.S vaccination and SARS-CoV-2 variants. The CDR3 sequence is 11 residues long. CDR1 and CDR2 (germline): SGHAT, FQNNGV. Trimming stripped 4 bases from V and 12 bases from J, with 13 bases between. Overall study results and limits: Placebo recipients showed lower spike-specific TCR breadth than vaccinees.

Turning to this clone: Its antigen is not known.

Method: immunoSEQ multiplex PCR; TCRdb's copy keeps in-frame clones and lacks some. The sample yields over 450,000 clones, 89% seen once. Treatment reported: some 20 received Ad26.COV2.S at low or high dose, single or two shots; 5 received placebo; per-sample allocation not given. Sampling was performed 63 days after the first vaccine or placebo injection. This clonotype was sampled from a person between 18 and 60 years old who received the Ad26.COV2.S COVID-19 vaccine or a placebo. The starting material was peripheral blood, obtained in a trial of Ad26.COV2.S vaccine versus placebo. The V call is TRBV11-2, the J call TRBJ2-7; D not certain. Here the CDR3 reads CASSYYQESYF. The CDR3 bases are TGTGCCAGCAGCTACTACCAGGAGTCGTACTTC. The whole variable domain, remainder taken from reference TRBV11-2 and TRBJ2-7, is EAGVAQSPRYKIIEKRQSVAFWCNPISGHATLYWYQQILGQGPKLLIQFQNNGVVDDSQLPKDRFSAERLKGVDSTLKIQPAKLEDSAVYLCASSYYQESYFGPGTRLTVT.